What follows are 29 T cell receptor beta chains derived from one specimen sequenced in a study of human T cells and chemical hapten exposure. The time point: patch test 3, about 24 weeks after DPC sensitization. Treatment denoted: therapeutic diphenylcyclopropenone sensitization with weekly scalp DPC. TCRdb independently ran MiXCR on the RACE reads; one entry per CDR3 protein. The top ten hold 5.6% of the sample, which has about 30,000 distinct CDR3 sequences, 5.5% to 6.5% seen once. The input for sequencing was whole blood, taken in connection with sensitization to the hapten diphenylcyclopropenone (DPC). The source is a man under 40 with alopecia areata. Some clones in this sample may be carry-over from other donors' samples.

In its sample, this clonotype was seen a few times. The CDR3 DNA is TGTGCCAGCAGCCTTAAGTATGAGCACCTTAGCACAGATACGCAGTATTTT. Amino acids: CASSLKYEHLSTDTQYF. This rearrangement joins TRBV7-9 to TRBJ2-3; D remains unclear. V lost 5 bases and J lost 0, with 18 bases in between. Looked up from germline, CDR1 is SEHNR and CDR2 is FQNEAQ (reference sequence). This CDR3 has 17 amino acids.

This clonotype has ten or more counts. The chain recombines TRBV25-1 with TRBJ2-3; 10 nucleotides line up with TRBD2. This CDR3 contains 16 residues. The J segment lost 3 bases and the V segment lost 4 bases, leaving 7 bases of the junction unmatched. Germline V lookup: CDR1 MGHDK, CDR2 SYGVNS. CDR3 in amino acids: CASSGSLAGVTDTQYF. Here the CDR3 DNA reads TGTGCCAGCAGTGGATCCCTAGCGGGGGTTACAGATACGCAGTATTTT.

Ten or more counts support this clonotype. The rearrangement joins TRBV11-2 to TRBJ2-2; D assignment may be TRBD1 or TRBD2 (5 bases each). Trimming pared 0 bases from V and 4 bases from J, leaving 15 bases between. CDR1 and CDR2 from the germline V gene are SGHAT and FQNNGV. This CDR3 has 17 amino acids. This CDR3 reads CASSLDLREGPTGELFF. CDR3 coding DNA: TGTGCCAGCAGCTTAGATCTGAGAGAGGGGCCCACCGGGGAGCTGTTTTTT. The entire variable domain, with the rest obtained from reference TRBV11-2 and TRBJ2-2, is as follows: EAGVAQSPRYKIIEKRQSVAFWCNPISGHATLYWYQQILGQGPKLLIQFQNNGVVDDSQLPKDRFSAERLKGVDSTLKIQPAKLEDSAVYLCASSLDLREGPTGELFFGEGSRLTVL.

This clonotype has a count of ten or more. Mismatch with germline at one junction end may stem from a read error. The chain uses TRBV20-1 and TRBJ2-1, with D perhaps TRBD2 (7 bases). This CDR3 has 11 residues. Germline assignment: CDR1 DFQATT and CDR2 SNEGSKA (reference sequence). CDR3 region: CSARGGGAQYF. In nucleotides, the CDR3 is TGCAGTGCTAGAGGTGGGGGGGCCCAATATTTC.

This clonotype was picked up many times. The chain couples TRBV20-1 to TRBJ2-1; D gene ambiguous. Deletions cut 4 bases from V and 3 bases from J, with 10 bases between. There are 13 residues in the CDR3. Germline V lookup: CDR1 DFQATT, CDR2 SNEGSKA (reference sequence). The CDR3 is CSANQRNYNEQFF. CDR3 nucleotides: TGCAGTGCTAATCAGCGCAACTACAATGAGCAGTTCTTC.

This rearrangement joins TRBV29-1 to TRBJ1-1; the match to TRBD1 covers 7 bases. CDR1 and CDR2 (germline): SQVTM, ANQGSEA. V was pared by 7 bases and J by 10 bases, with 9 bases of the junction left unmatched. This CDR3 spans 11 amino acids. In nucleotides, the CDR3 is TGCAGCGGTACGGGACAGCGAGGAGCTTTCTTT. Translated: CSGTGQRGAFF.

This clonotype was observed many times. The chain links TRBV3-1 to TRBJ2-3; D gene ambiguous. This CDR3 has 16 amino acids. V gave up 1 base and J gave up 2 bases, with 13 bases separating them. The germline V gene has CDR1 LGHDT and CDR2 YNNKEL (reference sequence). CDR3 amino acids: CASSQAGLKVTDTQYF. The CDR3 nucleotides are TGTGCCAGCAGCCAAGCGGGTCTTAAGGTCACAGATACGCAGTATTTT.

Many counts were recorded for this clonotype. The chain uses TRBV4-3 and TRBJ2-7; a possible D gene is TRBD2 (6 bases). V was trimmed by 0 bases and J by 4 bases, leaving 19 bases between them. The CDR3 consists of 17 residues. Per germline, CDR1 LGHNA and CDR2 YSLEER. CDR3 nucleotides: TGCGCCAGCAGCCAAGATCAGTCAGGAGGGCTCCAATACGAGCAGTACTTC. Encoded protein: CASSQDQSGGLQYEQYF.

The chain uses TRBV7-8 and TRBJ2-1; 10 nucleotides align to TRBD1. V was pared by 5 bases and J by 2 bases, with 9 bases of the junction left unmatched. The length of the CDR3 is 17 residues. Per germline, CDR1 SGHVS and CDR2 FQNEAQ. CDR3 region: CASSRRDRGQTYNEQFF. In DNA form, the CDR3 reads TGTGCCAGCAGCCGCCGGGACAGGGGTCAGACCTACAATGAGCAGTTCTTC. The entire variable domain, with the rest obtained from reference TRBV7-8 and TRBJ2-1, is as follows: GAGVSQSPRYKVAKRGQDVALRCDPISGHVSLFWYQQALGQGPEFLTYFQNEAQLDKSGLPSDRFFAERPEGSVSTLKIQRTQQEDSAVYLCASSRRDRGQTYNEQFFGPGTRLTVL.

This clonotype was found many times. The V and J genes are TRBV6-5 and TRBJ2-1; no firm D call. The ends were cut back, 8 bases at V and 3 bases at J, with 11 bases in the middle. The germline gives CDR1 MNHEY, CDR2 SVGAGI. This CDR3 spans 13 amino acids. The CDR3 is CASAKALYNEQFF. As DNA, the CDR3 is TGTGCCAGCGCTAAGGCCCTCTACAATGAGCAGTTCTTC.

Many counts were recorded for this clonotype. The chain couples TRBV18 to TRBJ1-1; 7 nucleotides align to TRBD1. CDR3 length: 15 residues. The germline V gene encodes CDR1 KGHSH and CDR2 LQKENI. With 6 bases clipped from V and 1 base from J, the junction kept 8 bases outside the gene matches. The CDR3 region is CASSPQGGENTEAFF. Written as DNA, the CDR3 is TGTGCCAGCTCCCCCCAGGGGGGCGAGAACACTGAAGCTTTCTTT. Drawing the rest from reference TRBV18 and TRBJ1-1, the complete variable domain is NAGVMQNPRHLVRRRGQEARLRCSPMKGHSHVYWYRQLPEEGLKFMVYLQKENIIDESGMPKERFSAEFPKEGPSILRIQQVVRGDSAAYFCASSPQGGENTEAFFGQGTRLTVV.

This clonotype rates as medium-sized. The chain uses TRBV27 and TRBJ1-5; D is perhaps TRBD1 (5 bases). V was cut by 6 bases and J by 4 bases, with 13 bases left in between. The CDR3 contains 14 residues. Germline CDR1 and CDR2: MNHEY and SMNVEV (reference sequence). The CDR3 nucleotides are TGTGCCAGCAGGCCCGCGGGGGAGAATCAGCCCCAGCATTTT. It encodes CASRPAGENQPQHF.

This clonotype came up many times. The V call is TRBV12-3 or TRBV12-4, the J call TRBJ2-1, with a weak D call TRBD1 (5 bases). The length of the CDR3 is 12 residues. V was shortened by 6 bases and J by 4 bases, with 7 bases between the two germline ends. The CDR3 sequence: CASRDTYNEQFF. The DNA of the CDR3 is TGTGCCAGCAGGGACACATACAATGAGCAGTTCTTC.

This clonotype was seen ten or more times. The CDR3 region has the DNA TGCAGCGTTGAAGATCCCGGGGGGGCCAACGTCCTGACTTTC. Amino acid sequence: CSVEDPGGANVLTF. This chain links TRBV29-1 with TRBJ2-6, with D hard to call. The CDR3 contains 14 residues. Germline V gives CDR1 SQVTM, CDR2 ANQGSEA. Trimming left V 0 bases short and J 4 bases short, with 7 bases between.

This clonotype has ten or more counts. The chain's CDR3 is CATSDPRQGGDGPQHF. The CDR3 DNA sequence: TGTGCCACCAGTGACCCTCGACAGGGAGGCGACGGGCCCCAGCATTTT. V is TRBV24-1 and J is TRBJ1-5, with TRBD1 matching over 7 bases. After removal of 4 bases from V and 9 bases from J, the junction contained 14 bases not matched to a gene. CDR1 and CDR2 (germline): KGHDR, SFDVKD. CDR3 length: 16 residues.

The sample holds many counts of this clonotype. The rearrangement uses TRBV11-2 and TRBJ2-7, with 9 bases fitting TRBD2. The CDR3 runs 16 residues. V trimming: 2 bases; J trimming: 0 bases; junction bases outside the gene matches: 5. Germline CDR1 is SGHAT and CDR2 is FQNNGV. Written as DNA, the CDR3 is TGTGCCAGCAGCTTATGGCTAGCGGGGAGCTCCTACGAGCAGTACTTC. This translates into CASSLWLAGSSYEQYF. Combining the CDR3 with reference TRBV11-2 and TRBJ2-7 gives the whole variable domain EAGVAQSPRYKIIEKRQSVAFWCNPISGHATLYWYQQILGQGPKLLIQFQNNGVVDDSQLPKDRFSAERLKGVDSTLKIQPAKLEDSAVYLCASSLWLAGSSYEQYFGPGTRLTVT.

This clonotype occurred many times. The rearrangement uses TRBV10-3 and TRBJ2-2; TRBD1 aligns across 7 bases. Unmatched junction bases numbered 6, after V lost 4 bases and J lost 1 base. Looked up from germline, CDR1 is ENHRY and CDR2 is SYGVKD. This CDR3 has 16 residues. This CDR3 reads CAISVDRQGNTGELFF. The CDR3 bases are TGTGCCATCAGTGTGGATAGACAGGGGAACACCGGGGAGCTGTTTTTT.

There are many counts of this clonotype. The chain combines TRBV18 with TRBJ2-5; TRBD1 agrees at 7 bases. Germline CDR1 is KGHSH and CDR2 is LQKENI. With 6 bases clipped from V and 0 bases from J, the junction kept 7 bases outside the gene matches. This CDR3 region has 15 residues. Here the CDR3 reads CASSPGTDYQETQYF. DNA of the CDR3: TGTGCCAGCTCTCCAGGGACAGATTACCAAGAGACCCAGTACTTC.

This clonotype was counted at least ten times. V gene TRBV6-5 combines with J gene TRBJ2-1, with 9 bases lining up with TRBD2. CDR3 size: 17 residues. CDR1 and CDR2 from the germline V gene are MNHEY and SVGAGI. Trimming removed 4 bases from V and 9 bases from J; junction bases left unmatched: 16. CDR3 bases: TGTGCCAGCAGTTCCCTCTCGGCGGGGGGGCCGAAGAGTGAGCAGTTCTTC. It encodes CASSSLSAGGPKSEQFF.

This clonotype was seen many times. This chain joins TRBV9 and TRBJ1-1; no definite D call. Germline-derived CDR1 and CDR2 are SGDLS and YYNGEE. The V end was cut by 6 bases, the J end by 0 bases, with 15 bases between. The CDR3 is made up of 15 amino acids. The CDR3 reads CASTAQDGVNTEAFF. The CDR3 DNA follows: TGTGCCAGCACCGCCCAGGACGGTGTGAACACTGAAGCTTTCTTT.

At least ten counts were recorded for this clonotype. The J gene is TRBJ2-1, the V gene TRBV20-1, with 10 bases identical to TRBD2. CDR3 length: 17 amino acids. CDR1 DFQATT and CDR2 SNEGSKA come from the germline V gene (reference sequence). Trimming removed 1 base from V and 7 bases from J; junction bases left unmatched: 13. CDR3 nucleotides: TGCAGTGCTAGAGGGACTCCTCTAGCGGGAGTCTGGAATGAGCAGTTCTTC. Translation: CSARGTPLAGVWNEQFF.

This clonotype occurred many times. The chain joins TRBV12-3 or TRBV12-4 to TRBJ1-1; 7 nucleotides align to TRBD1. V lost 5 bases and J lost 6; bases outside the gene matches: 12. The CDR3 consists of 15 residues. The CDR3 region is CASSTNRGGTPEAFF. The DNA for the CDR3 is TGTGCCAGCAGTACCAACCGAGGGGGCACCCCTGAAGCTTTCTTT.

This clonotype showed up many times. The chain employs TRBV27 and TRBJ2-1; 8 bases match TRBD1. J gave up 8 bases and V 2 bases, and 5 bases lay outside the gene matches. Germline CDR1 and CDR2: MNHEY and SMNVEV (reference sequence). This CDR3 has 14 residues. The chain's CDR3 is CASSLGQGAYEQFF. The CDR3 DNA is TGTGCCAGCAGTTTAGGGCAGGGGGCGTATGAGCAGTTCTTC.

In this sample, this clonotype turned up many times. The CDR3 region has the DNA TGCAGTGTCCCGGGACAGGCGAACACCGGGGAGCTGTTTTTT. It translates to CSVPGQANTGELFF. The V call is TRBV20-1, the J call TRBJ2-2; 8 bases line up with TRBD1. The germline gives CDR1 DFQATT, CDR2 SNEGSKA (reference sequence). V gave up 7 bases and J gave up 0 bases; unmatched junction bases: 4. This CDR3 has 14 residues.

This clonotype was observed at least ten times. The chain combines TRBV12-3 or TRBV12-4 with TRBJ1-3; D is ambiguous. The CDR3 contains 13 residues. With 3 bases removed from V and 2 bases from J, the gap between germline ends came to 5 bases. CDR3 in amino acids: CASSFSAGNTIYF. The CDR3 nucleotides are TGTGCCAGCAGTTTTAGCGCTGGAAACACCATATATTTT.

This clonotype was picked up many times. The chain has TRBV29-1 and TRBJ2-3; 11 bases are shared with TRBD2. The CDR3 spans 13 residues. The V segment lost 4 bases and the J segment 6 bases; nucleotides outside the gene matches: 3. CDR1 and CDR2 (germline): SQVTM, ANQGSEA. CDR3 region: CSVVAGGPDTQYF. In nucleotides, the CDR3 is TGCAGCGTTGTAGCGGGGGGGCCTGATACGCAGTATTTT.

The table lists this clonotype with many counts. Written as DNA, the CDR3 is TGTGCCAGCAGGACTGGGACAGGGACAGATACGCAGTATTTT. Translating it yields CASRTGTGTDTQYF. J is TRBJ2-3 and V is TRBV2; 9 bases are a match to TRBD1. CDR1 is SNHLY and CDR2 is FYNNEI in the germline V gene. V lost 6 bases, J lost 3 bases, and 4 bases stayed unmatched. The CDR3 runs to 14 residues.

This clonotype was seen ten or more times. The chain joins TRBV6-5 to TRBJ1-6; D is unclear. The CDR3 totals 16 residues. Per the germline V gene, CDR1 is MNHEY and CDR2 is SVGAGI. V was trimmed by 2 bases and J by 14 bases, leaving 22 bases between them. CDR3 sequence reads: CASSYETDPLPLTLHF. As DNA, the CDR3 is TGTGCCAGCAGTTACGAGACGGATCCACTGCCCTTGACCCTCCACTTT.

A note on this clonotype: A read error is possible here, since a much larger clone lies one base away. The rearrangement uses TRBV7-2 and TRBJ2-7, with unresolved D. CDR1 is SGHTA, CDR2 FQGNSA, per germline. CDR3 length: 14 residues. The CDR3 here is CASSYDTRSYEQNF. The CDR3 DNA reads TGTGCCAGCAGTTACGACACTCGCTCCTACGAGCAGAACTTC.